The sequence of this T cell receptor (beta chain) was determined in a study of blood T cell repertoires in COVID-19. Study summary: The study drew acute and convalescent COVID-19 samples from the United States, Italy and Spain. T cells, B-cell-depleted T cells, or PBMCs provided the cDNA or gDNA that served as material.

As processed by the authors: Counts of nucleated cells, estimated from reference gene primer amplification, were obtained. Produced via immunoSEQ multiplex PCR; TCRdb's table is partial and in-frame only. Clone size and V and J calls were adopted from that table, with D and trimming inferred from the DNA. The data hold about 220,000 clones, with around 80% observed a single time. This clonotype originated in a woman aged 70 to 79 with acute or convalescent COVID-19. The sample comprised peripheral blood.

The CDR3 sequence: CASSPYGRSSQETQYF. Here the CDR3 DNA reads TGTGCCAGCAGCCCCTATGGGAGGAGTTCGCAAGAGACCCAGTACTTC. This chain joins TRBV7-9 and TRBJ2-5; D may be TRBD2 (6 bases). The CDR3 runs 16 residues. V was cut by 5 bases and J by 2 bases, with 18 bases left in between. CDR1 and CDR2 (germline): SEHNR, FQNEAQ (reference sequence).